This TCR beta chain was documented in a study of cytomegalovirus exposure and HLA in healthy donors. Study details: The Caucasian-associated ancestry cluster held more than 80% of under 450 genotyped donors.

Remarks on this clone: The antigen remains unidentified.

60 Vbeta and 13 Jbeta primers were used in PCR. Data came from immunoSEQ multiplex PCR; TCRdb stores just in-frame clones and leaves some out. Of about 85,000 clones in the sample, about 67% were seen once. The ends lost 0 bases at V and 7 bases at J; junction bases unmatched: 7. CDR1 is SGHRS and CDR2 is YFSETQ in the germline V gene. The length of the CDR3 is 15 residues. Study results and caveats: A few chains tied to CMV proved CMV antigen-specific in vitro. The authors enumerated 150 to 200 TCR beta chains as linked to cytomegalovirus. One variant, a missense change in DCLRE1C, was linked in a later analysis to TCR beta V- and J-gene trimming.

Input material: PBMCs. The TCR comes from a man aged 25-40 years in good health and CMV-seronegative. The chain couples TRBV5-1 to TRBJ1-3; 7 nucleotides align to TRBD1. CDR3 protein: CASSLEGRGRNTIYF. The CDR3 DNA is TGCGCCAGCAGCTTGGAGGGTAGGGGGCGGAACACCATATATTTT.